This passage covers 19 T cell receptor beta chains from one sample sequenced in a study of CD8 T cells in ankylosing spondylitis. These receptors have no known antigen. TCRdb used MiXCR to reprocess the 5' RACE reads, holding one entry per CDR3 protein. The sample holds around 490,000 distinct CDR3 sequences; about 5.2% are singletons and the top ten take 3% to 4.5%. Study-wide findings and caveats: Characteristic of ankylosing spondylitis blood, it appeared, was a TCR beta motif comprising roughly 8 highly homologous variants.

Sequencing used blood, either unsorted or a sorted T cell fraction (not recorded which). These receptors came from a male donor with ankylosing spondylitis.

This clonotype has a count of ten or more. The chain joins TRBV7-9 to TRBJ1-2; D call uncertain. This CDR3 comprises 13 residues. The germline CDR1 and CDR2 sequences are SEHNR and FQNEAQ (reference sequence). Deletions cut 2 bases from V and 3 bases from J, with 7 bases between. CDR3 DNA: TGTGCCAGCAGCTTAATGGAGGACTATGGCTACACCTTC. Protein: CASSLMEDYGYTF.

The genes are TRBV5-1 and TRBJ2-1; tentatively, D is TRBD1 (6 bases). The CDR3 is made up of 12 amino acids. V was trimmed by 4 bases and J by 10 bases, leaving 12 bases between them. CDR1 SGHRS and CDR2 YFSETQ come from the germline V gene. This CDR3 is CASSTRGWEQFF. CDR3 in DNA: TGCGCCAGCAGCACCAGGGGATGGGAGCAGTTCTTC.

In its sample, this clonotype was seen many times. The chain uses TRBV5-6 and TRBJ1-2; 11 bases agree with TRBD1. V shed 3 bases and J 8 bases; nucleotides not matched to a gene: 3. Germline V lookup: CDR1 SGHDT, CDR2 YYEEEE. The CDR3 has 13 residues. In DNA form, the CDR3 reads TGTGCCAGCAGCTGGGACAGGGGGAGCGGCTACACCTTC. This codes for CASSWDRGSGYTF. Using reference TRBV5-6 and TRBJ1-2 for the parts outside the CDR3, the full variable domain is DAGVTQSPTHLIKTRGQQVTLRCSPKSGHDTVSWYQQALGQGPQFIFQYYEEEERQRGNFPDRFSGHQFPNYSSELNVNALLLGDSALYLCASSWDRGSGYTFGSGTRLTVV.

This clonotype was observed at least ten times. This chain connects TRBV27 to TRBJ1-2; D possibly corresponds to TRBD1 (5 bases). With 11 bases removed from V and 1 base from J, the gap between germline ends came to 23 bases. The CDR3 is 16 amino acids. Germline CDR1 MNHEY, CDR2 SMNVEV (reference sequence). This chain's CDR3 is CAGQAGDYRFNYGYTF. CDR3 nucleotide sequence: TGTGCCGGCCAAGCGGGGGACTACCGATTTAACTATGGCTACACCTTC.

Ten or more counts support this clonotype. This rearrangement joins TRBV4-2 to TRBJ1-1; D remains unclear. Germline CDR1 and CDR2: LGHNA and YNFKEQ. Trimming took off 1 base at V and 2 bases at J, with 8 bases between the two ends. This CDR3 has 14 amino acids. The CDR3 DNA reads as TGTGCCAGCAGCCAAGGGGCAGAAAACACTGAAGCTTTCTTT. Translating it yields CASSQGAENTEAFF.

The sample holds many counts of this clonotype. This chain uses TRBV5-1 with TRBJ2-7; D may be TRBD1 (6 bases). Trimming removed 0 bases from V and 3 bases from J, with 13 bases in between. The CDR3 has 15 amino acids. Per germline, CDR1 SGHRS and CDR2 YFSETQ. CDR3 sequence (DNA): TGCGCCAGCAGCTTGGGGGACACATTAAACTACGAGCAGTACTTC. The encoded protein is CASSLGDTLNYEQYF.

This clonotype was seen many times. The V gene is TRBV28, the J gene TRBJ1-1; no firm D call. Trimming stripped 8 bases from V and 4 bases from J, with 11 bases between. CDR1 and CDR2 from the germline V gene are MDHEN and SYDVKM. The CDR3 runs to 12 residues. The CDR3 coding sequence is TGTGCCAGCCTCCTCGAGGGCACTGAAGCTTTCTTT. It specifies CASLLEGTEAFF.

This clonotype was counted at least ten times. The chain employs TRBV20-1 and TRBJ1-5, with D possibly being TRBD1 (5 bases). CDR3 length: 13 residues. From germline, CDR1 is DFQATT and CDR2 SNEGSKA (reference sequence). V lost 5 bases, J lost 6 bases, and 14 bases lay in between. The CDR3 DNA reads as TGCAGTGCTCAGTCCAGGGTGGGTCAGCCCCAGCATTTT. Translation: CSAQSRVGQPQHF.

This clonotype appeared many times. This rearrangement joins TRBV27 to TRBJ2-1; 9 bases are a match to TRBD1. CDR1 is MNHEY, CDR2 SMNVEV, per germline (reference sequence). The CDR3 totals 14 residues. V gave up 8 bases and J gave up 3 bases; unmatched junction bases: 5. This chain's CDR3 is CASRRDRVYNEQFF. In DNA form, the CDR3 reads TGTGCCAGCCGCCGGGACAGGGTCTACAATGAGCAGTTCTTC.

This clonotype was seen at least ten times. This rearrangement joins TRBV6-1 to TRBJ2-7; 9 bases are a match to TRBD2. The CDR3 spans 14 residues. The J segment lost 5 bases and the V segment lost 7 bases, leaving 9 bases of the junction unmatched. Looked up from germline, CDR1 is MNHNS and CDR2 is SASEGT. Written as DNA, the CDR3 is TGTGCCAGCAAGCCCCTAGCGGGAAGCCACGAGCAGTACTTC. It codes for CASKPLAGSHEQYF.

Many counts were recorded for this clonotype. The chain has TRBV12-3 or TRBV12-4 and TRBJ2-5, with D uncertain. V was trimmed by 0 bases and J by 1 base, leaving 6 bases between them. This CDR3 has 14 amino acids. The CDR3 DNA sequence: TGTGCCAGCAGTTTAGCCCCAGTCCAAGAGACCCAGTACTTC. It is translated as CASSLAPVQETQYF.

V usage is TRBV4-3 and J usage is TRBJ1-4; D remains unclear. There are 15 residues in the CDR3. V gave up 1 base and J gave up 3 bases, with 9 bases separating them. CDR1 is LGHNA and CDR2 is YSLEER in the germline V gene. The CDR3 sequence: CASSQGARPNEKLFF. CDR3 in DNA: TGCGCCAGCAGCCAAGGGGCGAGACCTAATGAAAAACTGTTTTTT.

This clonotype has ten or more counts. The rearrangement joins TRBV20-1 to TRBJ1-5; no clear D gene. Germline V gene data show CDR1 as DFQATT and CDR2 as SNEGSKA (reference sequence). The CDR3 is 14 amino acids. V was trimmed by 1 base and J by 0 bases, leaving 7 bases between them. CDR3 loop: CSARVRASNQPQHF. The CDR3 DNA sequence: TGCAGTGCTAGAGTCCGCGCTAGCAATCAGCCCCAGCATTTT.

This clonotype appeared many times. The chain combines TRBV20-1 with TRBJ1-4, with D perhaps TRBD1 (5 bases). The V end was cut by 4 bases, the J end by 0 bases, with 12 bases between. Germline CDR1 is DFQATT and CDR2 is SNEGSKA (reference sequence). The CDR3 sequence is 15 residues long. The CDR3 protein is CSATPRVSTNEKLFF. The CDR3 DNA reads as TGCAGTGCTACTCCCAGGGTATCAACTAATGAAAAACTGTTTTTT.

This clonotype was seen at least ten times. The chain links TRBV20-1 to TRBJ2-7; D is unclear. Germline V gene sequence: CDR1 DFQATT, CDR2 SNEGSKA (reference sequence). The ends were cut back, 1 base at V and 1 base at J, with 14 bases in the middle. This CDR3 region has 15 residues. The CDR3 spells CSARAPFLGSYEQYF. CDR3 sequence (DNA): TGCAGTGCTAGAGCCCCATTTCTGGGATCCTACGAGCAGTACTTC.

This clonotype was counted at least ten times. The rearrangement links TRBV5-1 to TRBJ1-1; the D gene is possibly TRBD1 (6 bases). With 0 bases removed from V and 6 bases from J, the gap between germline ends came to 12 bases. This CDR3 comprises 14 residues. Per the germline V gene, CDR1 is SGHRS and CDR2 is YFSETQ. Here the CDR3 reads CASSLGGQGSEAFF. In DNA, the CDR3 is TGCGCCAGCAGCTTGGGGGGGCAGGGCTCTGAAGCTTTCTTT.

This clonotype was counted at least ten times. The chain is built from TRBV12-3 or TRBV12-4 and TRBJ2-7, with a weak D call TRBD1 (6 bases). V was pared by 5 bases and J by 0 bases, with 11 bases between. There are 14 residues in the CDR3. CDR3 region: CASSPETGSYEQYF. The CDR3 DNA sequence: TGTGCCAGCAGTCCCGAGACAGGCTCCTACGAGCAGTACTTC.

This clonotype was picked up many times. The rearrangement links TRBV6-5 to TRBJ2-2; 11 nucleotides line up with TRBD2. Germline CDR1 MNHEY, CDR2 SVGAGI. This CDR3 is 18 amino acids long. V lost 0 bases, J lost 3 bases, and 6 bases stayed unmatched. The CDR3, as DNA: TGTGCCAGCAGTTACTCGATTTTACTAGCGGGAGACACCGGGGAGCTGTTTTTT. Its translation: CASSYSILLAGDTGELFF.

This clonotype was observed a handful of times. The chain links TRBV12-3 or TRBV12-4 to TRBJ1-1; a possible D gene is TRBD1 (5 bases). Trimming removed 5 bases at V and 0 bases at J, with 22 bases between. CDR3 length: 18 amino acids. The chain's CDR3 is CASSTVRGSLYMNTEAFF. CDR3 DNA sequence: TGTGCCAGCAGTACCGTGAGGGGAAGTCTCTACATGAACACTGAAGCTTTCTTT.